This T cell receptor beta chain was observed in a study of cytomegalovirus exposure and HLA in healthy donors. V lost 0 bases and J lost 0; bases outside the gene matches: 3. Germline V lookup: CDR1 SGHDT, CDR2 YYEEEE. The length of the CDR3 is 15 residues. 60 Vbeta and 13 Jbeta primers were used in PCR. TCRdb keeps only in-frame clones here, not all; method: immunoSEQ multiplex PCR. Here the sample spans about 200,000 clones, about four fifths being singletons. The chain combines TRBV5-6 with TRBJ2-7, with TRBD1 matching 7 bases. Sample: PBMCs. The clonotype comes from a woman between 18 and 30 years old in good health and CMV-seronegative. This CDR3 is CASSLDRGLSYEQYF. The CDR3 DNA is TGTGCCAGCAGCTTGGACAGGGGCCTCTCCTACGAGCAGTACTTC.